Each of the 15 T cell receptor beta chains below was sequenced from the same sample in a study of blood T cell repertoires in COVID-19. Profiled with immunoSEQ multiplex PCR; TCRdb holds only in-frame clones, not every one. The table records 88,000 or so clones, 70% to 80% of them present only once. The sample was peripheral blood. Every receptor here comes from a human donor in a cohort sampled during active COVID-19.

This sequence joins TRBV11-3 and TRBJ2-2, with TRBD2 identical over 7 bases. Germline loops: CDR1 SGHNT, CDR2 YENEEA. The CDR3 sequence is 14 residues long. The V and J ends lost 6 bases and 3 bases, in that order; junction bases with no gene match: 4. CDR3 bases: TGTGCCAGCAGAATGGGGGGGGACACCGGGGAGCTGTTTTTT. Protein product: CASRMGGDTGELFF.

The chain couples TRBV5-4 to TRBJ2-3; 8 bases line up with TRBD2. CDR3 length: 14 residues. Trimming took 0 bases from V and 6 from J; bases not matched to a gene: 3. Germline-derived CDR1 and CDR2 are SGHNT and YYREEE (reference sequence). In DNA form, the CDR3 reads TGTGCCAGCAGCTTGGAGTCTAGCGGGGATACGCAGTATTTT. This gives the protein CASSLESSGDTQYF.

This clone has just one count. The chain is built from TRBV3-1 (or the pseudogene TRBV3-2) and TRBJ2-4; 9 positions agree with TRBD1. The CDR3 extends over 17 amino acids. V gave up 2 bases and J gave up 8 bases; unmatched junction bases: 13. Germline lookup yields CDR1 LGHDT and CDR2 YNNKEL (reference sequence). The CDR3 reads CASSQPSGTGNSHIQYF. The CDR3 region has the DNA TGTGCCAGCAGCCAACCCTCCGGGACAGGGAATTCGCACATTCAGTACTTC.

The V gene is TRBV27, the J gene TRBJ2-7, with 9 bases lining up with TRBD2. Germline loops: CDR1 MNHEY, CDR2 SMNVEV (reference sequence). V lost 6 bases, J lost 0 bases, and 6 bases stayed unmatched. The CDR3 totals 15 residues. The chain's CDR3 is CASSSFSGSSYEQYF. DNA for the CDR3: TGTGCCAGCAGCTCCTTTAGCGGGAGCTCCTACGAGCAGTACTTC.

The chain joins TRBV18 to TRBJ2-7; 9 positions match TRBD2. This CDR3 is 15 amino acids long. V was pared by 0 bases and J by 4 bases, with 4 bases of the junction left unmatched. Germline V gives CDR1 KGHSH, CDR2 LQKENI. The CDR3, as DNA: TGTGCCAGCTCACCACCGGCTAGCGGGGTTTACGAGCAGTACTTC. Protein product: CASSPPASGVYEQYF.

The chain uses TRBV27 and TRBJ2-7; no clear D. Germline V gene sequence: CDR1 MNHEY, CDR2 SMNVEV (reference sequence). V was pared by 3 bases and J by 2 bases, with 8 bases between. This CDR3 region has 13 residues. The DNA of the CDR3 is TGTGCCAGCAGTTTCGGTTTTACCTACGAGCAGTACTTC. This encodes CASSFGFTYEQYF.

In this sample, this clone is medium-sized. The gene calls are TRBV5-8 and TRBJ2-1; 10 bases align to TRBD2. J lost 9 bases, V lost 2 bases, and 5 bases had no gene match. This CDR3 spans 14 amino acids. The germline CDR1 and CDR2 sequences are SGHTS and YDEGEE. The CDR3 region is CASSFSGRAAEQFF. The DNA for the CDR3 is TGTGCCAGCAGCTTCAGCGGGAGGGCCGCTGAGCAGTTCTTC.

This clone was found many times. This sequence joins TRBV11-2 and TRBJ1-2, with D possibly being TRBD1 (5 bases). CDR1 and CDR2 from the germline V gene are SGHAT and FQNNGV. Trimming shortened V by 1 base and J by 2 bases, and 14 bases separated the two germline ends. The CDR3 extends over 16 amino acids. The CDR3 DNA is TGTGCCAGCAGCTTAGCCAGGACAAGAGAAAACTATGGCTACACCTTC. Encoded protein: CASSLARTRENYGYTF.

The CDR3 DNA is TGCAGCGTCAGTACAGGGGCCGCAGAATATATTCGCGGGGAGCTGTTTTTT. The encoded protein is CSVSTGAAEYIRGELFF. This chain joins TRBV29-1 and TRBJ2-2; TRBD1 agrees at 7 bases. The length of the CDR3 is 17 residues. Looked up from germline, CDR1 is SQVTM and CDR2 is ANQGSEA. V was pared by 6 bases and J by 7 bases, with 20 bases of the junction left unmatched.

The gene calls are TRBV25-1 and TRBJ2-1; tentative D call: TRBD2 (6 bases). The CDR3 is 15 residues long. Germline V gives CDR1 MGHDK, CDR2 SYGVNS. The V gene lost 6 bases and the J gene lost 9 bases, with 21 bases spanning the gap. For the CDR3, the DNA is TGTGCCAGCAGGGCTAGACTAGGTGAAACGGGTGAGCAGTTCTTC. This codes for CASRARLGETGEQFF.

J is TRBJ2-3 and V is TRBV11-3; a weak D match, TRBD2 (5 bases). The CDR3 consists of 15 residues. The germline V gene encodes CDR1 SGHNT and CDR2 YENEEA. Trimming left V 0 bases short and J 3 bases short, with 10 bases between. The CDR3 bases are TGTGCCAGCAGCTTAGATCGTTCGGGAACAGATACGCAGTATTTT. It is translated as CASSLDRSGTDTQYF.

The chain joins TRBV7-3 to TRBJ1-1; 9 bases align to TRBD1. The CDR3 extends over 15 amino acids. The J segment lost 6 bases and the V segment lost 2 bases, leaving 7 bases of the junction unmatched. The germline CDR1 and CDR2 sequences are SGHTA and FQGTGA. The CDR3 DNA reads TGTGCCAGCAGCTTAGACAGGGGGACGGGGGCTGAAGCTTTCTTT. Translation: CASSLDRGTGAEAFF. The complete variable domain, with remaining parts taken from reference TRBV7-3 and TRBJ1-1, reads GAGVSQTPSNKVTEKGKYVELRCDPISGHTALYWYRQSLGQGPEFLIYFQGTGAADDSGLPNDRFFAVRPEGSVSTLKIQRTERGDSAVYLCASSLDRGTGAEAFFGQGTRLTVV.

The chain uses TRBV9 and TRBJ1-2; a weak D match, TRBD1 (5 bases). This CDR3 spans 14 amino acids. The V end lost 1 base, the J end lost 8 bases, and 15 bases lay between the germline ends. Germline V gives CDR1 SGDLS, CDR2 YYNGEE. The DNA for the CDR3 is TGTGCCAGCAGCGTATGGGGGGAGGCGGGCGGCTACACCTTC. Amino acid sequence: CASSVWGEAGGYTF.

The chain uses TRBV6-5 and TRBJ1-1; D unresolved. The CDR3 is 12 amino acids. Germline loops: CDR1 MNHEY, CDR2 SVGAGI. Trimming stripped 7 bases from V and 1 base from J, with 7 bases between. The CDR3 reads CASMRQNTEAFF. The DNA of the CDR3 is TGTGCCAGCATGAGGCAGAACACTGAAGCTTTCTTT.

The chain combines TRBV6-5 with TRBJ2-7; 10 bases are a match to TRBD1. The CDR3 length is 14 residues. Germline values: CDR1 MNHEY, CDR2 SVGAGI. After removal of 5 bases from V and 5 bases from J, the junction contained 6 bases not matched to a gene. The CDR3 nucleotides read TGTGCCAGCAGTCGCGGGACAGGGGCACACGAGCAGTACTTC. Protein product: CASSRGTGAHEQYF.